This TCR beta chain was identified during a study of blood T cell repertoires in COVID-19. Study-level information: Acute and convalescent COVID-19 specimens originated in the United States, Italy and Spain.

In the authors' workflow: Amplification of reference gene primers was used by the study to estimate nucleated cell counts. TCRdb's table, derived via immunoSEQ multiplex PCR, lists solely in-frame clones and lacks some. D and trimming come from the DNA, and the V and J calls and clone size come from that table. The top ten hold approximately 2% of the sample, which has some 270,000 clones, 85% to 90% seen once. Participants were placed into cohorts based on the clinical history they reported. For recovered donors of Cohort 3, there were two negative PCRs, clearance, or symptom resolution. V was cut by 2 bases and J by 2 bases, with 12 bases left in between. Germline CDR1 is SGHTA and CDR2 is FQGTGA. The CDR3 is 15 amino acids. This clone was observed a single time.

This receptor was obtained from a woman aged 55-69 years who had recovered from COVID-19. The chain recombines TRBV7-3 with TRBJ1-1; D might be TRBD1 (5 bases). Sequencing was performed on PBMCs or T cells enriched from blood (not recorded which). The CDR3 loop is CASSLFGGSNTEAFF. The CDR3 nucleotides read TGTGCCAGCAGCTTATTCGGGGGGAGTAACACTGAAGCTTTCTTT.